Following are 7 T cell receptor beta chains from one sample sequenced in a study of blood T cell repertoires in COVID-19. Only in-frame clones appear in the TCRdb table, and some are missing; sequencing was by immunoSEQ multiplex PCR. The sample yields 120,000 or so clones, more than 70% seen once. Sequenced: peripheral blood. The receptors shown here come from a human donor in a cohort sampled during active COVID-19.

With respect to this clone: One junction end disagrees with the germline gene, perhaps due to a read error. V and J are TRBV4-1 and TRBJ2-1; TRBD1 matches 7 bases. Germline CDR1 MGHRA, CDR2 YSYEKL. CDR3 length: 12 residues. In DNA, the CDR3 is TGCGCCAGCAGCCAATTACAGGGGATAACCCTCTTC. Its translation is CASSQLQGITLF.

The chain carries TRBV2 and TRBJ2-7; TRBD1 matches 12 bases. The trim removed 7 bases at V and 6 bases at J, leaving 4 bases unmatched. Germline CDR1 is SNHLY and CDR2 is FYNNEI. The CDR3 spans 13 residues. The CDR3: CASNRDRGPEQYF. The CDR3 DNA reads TGTGCCAGCAACCGGGACAGGGGGCCCGAGCAGTACTTC.

This chain links TRBV19 with TRBJ2-7, with 9 bases fitting TRBD1. CDR3 length: 16 amino acids. Germline V gene sequence: CDR1 LNHDA, CDR2 SQIVND (reference sequence). V gave up 3 bases and J gave up 5 bases; unmatched junction bases: 11. For the CDR3, the DNA is TGTGCCAGTAGTATGAGGATTGGGGACAGGGCCGACGAGCAGTACTTC. Protein sequence: CASSMRIGDRADEQYF.

J is TRBJ2-7 and V is TRBV2; 10 nucleotides match TRBD2. CDR3 length: 16 residues. The ends lost 1 base at V and 2 bases at J; junction bases unmatched: 5. Germline CDR1 reads SNHLY; CDR2 reads FYNNEI. CDR3 amino acids: CASSEVAGGPAYEQYF. The CDR3 nucleotides are TGTGCCAGCAGTGAAGTAGCGGGGGGCCCCGCCTACGAGCAGTACTTC.

This clone came up many times. The J gene is TRBJ2-2, the V gene TRBV5-6; 7 nucleotides align to TRBD1. The CDR3 runs 14 residues. Trimming took 3 bases from V and 4 from J; bases not matched to a gene: 3. CDR1 is SGHDT and CDR2 is YYEEEE in the germline V gene. The CDR3, as DNA: TGTGCCAGCAGCTCGGCAGGGGGCACCGGGGAGCTGTTTTTT. Translation: CASSSAGGTGELFF.

This clone came up once. The J gene is TRBJ2-3, the V gene TRBV11-3; 8 nucleotides match TRBD1. Germline V gene data show CDR1 as SGHNT and CDR2 as YENEEA. The CDR3 covers 14 residues. With V trimmed by 4 bases and J by 4 bases, 4 bases remained unmatched. The CDR3 is CASSSGGGPDTQYF. DNA of the CDR3: TGTGCCAGCAGCTCAGGGGGCGGACCAGATACGCAGTATTTT.

The V and J genes are TRBV18 and TRBJ2-1, with D possibly matching TRBD2 (5 bases). The CDR3 covers 16 residues. The ends were cut back, 3 bases at V and 0 bases at J, with 12 bases in the middle. Per the germline V gene, CDR1 is KGHSH and CDR2 is LQKENI. This CDR3 is CASSPPGVSSYNEQFF. The CDR3 nucleotides read TGTGCCAGCTCACCCCCCGGGGTGAGCTCCTACAATGAGCAGTTCTTC.